The 2 T cell receptor beta chains listed next were all sequenced from one sample in a study of early T cells in non-severe SARS-CoV-2 infection. From the 5' RACE reads, TCRdb called clonotypes with MiXCR, one entry per CDR3 protein. In the table there are some 80,000 distinct CDR3 sequences, over 4% of which are singletons. The source material was whole blood, sampled at baseline. The receptors shown here come from an adult who was a healthcare worker with PCR-confirmed SARS-CoV-2 infection or an uninfected control (not recorded which).

At least ten counts were recorded for this clonotype. J is TRBJ2-5 and V is TRBV6-1; TRBD1 is a possible D gene (6 bases). Per germline, CDR1 MNHNS and CDR2 SASEGT. The CDR3 has 15 amino acids. Trimming shortened V by 8 bases and J by 5 bases, and 21 bases separated the two germline ends. Written as DNA, the CDR3 is TGTGCCAGCGCCGACAGGCTGGGAACCGAGGAGACCCAGTACTTC. Its protein is CASADRLGTEETQYF.

This clonotype was seen many times. The chain uses TRBV7-3 and TRBJ2-1; D unclear. Germline V gene data show CDR1 as SGHTA and CDR2 as FQGTGA. CDR3 length: 12 residues. V was clipped by 0 bases and J by 8 bases, with 5 bases between them. As DNA, the CDR3 is TGTGCCAGCAGCTTAACGCAGGATGAGCAGTTCTTC. Amino acid sequence: CASSLTQDEQFF.